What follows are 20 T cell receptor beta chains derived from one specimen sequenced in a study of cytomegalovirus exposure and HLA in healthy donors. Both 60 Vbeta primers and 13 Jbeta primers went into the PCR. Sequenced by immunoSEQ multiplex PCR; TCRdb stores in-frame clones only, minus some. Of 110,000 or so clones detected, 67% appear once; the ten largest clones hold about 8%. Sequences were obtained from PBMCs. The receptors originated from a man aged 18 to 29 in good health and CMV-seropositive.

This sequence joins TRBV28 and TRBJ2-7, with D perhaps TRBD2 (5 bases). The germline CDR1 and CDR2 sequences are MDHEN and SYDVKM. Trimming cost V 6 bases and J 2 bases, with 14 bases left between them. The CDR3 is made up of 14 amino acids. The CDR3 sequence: CASRLPGFTYEQYF. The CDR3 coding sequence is TGTGCCAGCAGACTACCGGGATTTACCTACGAGCAGTACTTC. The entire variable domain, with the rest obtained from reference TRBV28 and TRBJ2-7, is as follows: DVKVTQSSRYLVKRTGEKVFLECVQDMDHENMFWYRQDPGLGLRLIYFSYDVKMKEKGDIPEGYSVSREKKERFSLILESASTNQTSMYLCASRLPGFTYEQYFGPGTRLTVT.

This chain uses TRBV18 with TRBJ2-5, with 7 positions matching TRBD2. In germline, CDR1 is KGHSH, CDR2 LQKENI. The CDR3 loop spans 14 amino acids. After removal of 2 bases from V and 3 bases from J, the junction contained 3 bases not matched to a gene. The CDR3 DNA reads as TGTGCCAGCTCACCATTCAGCGGGGAAGAGACCCAGTACTTC. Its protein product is CASSPFSGEETQYF.

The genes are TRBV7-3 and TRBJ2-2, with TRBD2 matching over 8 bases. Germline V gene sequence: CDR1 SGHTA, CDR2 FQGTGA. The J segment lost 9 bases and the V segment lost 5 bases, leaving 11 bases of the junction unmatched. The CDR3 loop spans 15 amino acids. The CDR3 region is CASSPYDGGARELFF. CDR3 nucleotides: TGTGCCAGCAGCCCGTACGACGGGGGGGCCCGGGAGCTGTTTTTT.

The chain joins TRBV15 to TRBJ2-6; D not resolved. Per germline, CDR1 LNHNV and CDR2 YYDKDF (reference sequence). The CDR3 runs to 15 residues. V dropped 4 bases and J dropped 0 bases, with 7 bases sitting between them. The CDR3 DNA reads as TGTGCCACCAGCAAACAGAGCTCTGGGGCCAACGTCCTGACTTTC. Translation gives CATSKQSSGANVLTF.

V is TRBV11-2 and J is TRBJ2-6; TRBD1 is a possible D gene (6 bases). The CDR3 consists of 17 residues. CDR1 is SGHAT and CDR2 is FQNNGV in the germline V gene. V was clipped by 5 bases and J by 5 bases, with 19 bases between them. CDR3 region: CASSRGTRGRRANVLTF. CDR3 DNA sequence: TGTGCCAGCAGCCGTGGGACACGGGGCCGGAGGGCCAACGTCCTGACTTTC.

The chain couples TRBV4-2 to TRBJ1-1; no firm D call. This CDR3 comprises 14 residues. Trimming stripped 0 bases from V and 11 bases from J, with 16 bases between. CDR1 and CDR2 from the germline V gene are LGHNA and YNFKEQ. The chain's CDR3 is CASSQDGREGSAFF. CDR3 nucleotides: TGTGCCAGCAGCCAAGATGGTAGGGAGGGCTCGGCTTTCTTT.

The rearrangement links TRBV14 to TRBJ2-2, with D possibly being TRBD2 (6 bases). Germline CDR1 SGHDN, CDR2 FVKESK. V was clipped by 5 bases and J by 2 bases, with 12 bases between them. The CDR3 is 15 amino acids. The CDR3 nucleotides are TGTGCCAGCAGCGAGTGGGGGGTTAACACCGGGGAGCTGTTTTTT. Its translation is CASSEWGVNTGELFF.

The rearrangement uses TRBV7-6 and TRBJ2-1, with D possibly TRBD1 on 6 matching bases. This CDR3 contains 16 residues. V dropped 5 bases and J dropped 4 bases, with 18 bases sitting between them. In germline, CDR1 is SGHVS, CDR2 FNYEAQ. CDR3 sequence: CASSLHGQRPYNEQFF. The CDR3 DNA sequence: TGTGCCAGCAGCCTTCATGGACAGAGACCTTACAATGAGCAGTTCTTC.

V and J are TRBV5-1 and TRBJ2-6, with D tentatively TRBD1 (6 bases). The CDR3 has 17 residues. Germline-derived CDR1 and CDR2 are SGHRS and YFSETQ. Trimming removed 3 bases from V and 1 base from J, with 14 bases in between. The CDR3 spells CASSYAGERSGANVLTF. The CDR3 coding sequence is TGCGCCAGCAGCTACGCAGGGGAGAGATCTGGGGCCAACGTCCTGACTTTC.

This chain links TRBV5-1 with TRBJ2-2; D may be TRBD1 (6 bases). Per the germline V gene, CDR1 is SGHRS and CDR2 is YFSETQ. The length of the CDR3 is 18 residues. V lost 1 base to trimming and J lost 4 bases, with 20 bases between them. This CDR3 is CASSLIAGNQGGTGELFF. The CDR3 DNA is TGCGCCAGCAGCTTGATCGCAGGAAATCAAGGGGGCACCGGGGAGCTGTTTTTT.

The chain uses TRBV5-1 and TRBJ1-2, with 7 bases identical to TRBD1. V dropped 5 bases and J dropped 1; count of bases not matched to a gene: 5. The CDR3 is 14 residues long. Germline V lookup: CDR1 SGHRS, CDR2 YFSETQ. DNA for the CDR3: TGCGCCAGCAGGGACAGGACAGATAACTATGGCTACACCTTC. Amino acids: CASRDRTDNYGYTF.

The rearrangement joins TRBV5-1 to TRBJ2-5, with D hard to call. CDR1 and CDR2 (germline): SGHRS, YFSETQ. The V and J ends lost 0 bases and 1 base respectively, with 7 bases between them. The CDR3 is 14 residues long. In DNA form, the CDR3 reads TGCGCCAGCAGCTTGGGCGGCTCCCAAGAGACCCAGTACTTC. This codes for CASSLGGSQETQYF. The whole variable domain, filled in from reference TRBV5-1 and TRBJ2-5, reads KAGVTQTPRYLIKTRGQQVTLSCSPISGHRSVSWYQQTPGQGLQFLFEYFSETQRNKGNFPGRFSGRQFSNSRSEMNVSTLELGDSALYLCASSLGGSQETQYFGPGTRLLVL.

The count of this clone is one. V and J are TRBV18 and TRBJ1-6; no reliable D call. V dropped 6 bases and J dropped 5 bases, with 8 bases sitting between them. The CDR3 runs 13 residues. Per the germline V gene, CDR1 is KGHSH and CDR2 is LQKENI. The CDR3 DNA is TGTGCCAGCTCCACAACCAATAATTCACCCCTCCACTTT. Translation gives CASSTTNNSPLHF.

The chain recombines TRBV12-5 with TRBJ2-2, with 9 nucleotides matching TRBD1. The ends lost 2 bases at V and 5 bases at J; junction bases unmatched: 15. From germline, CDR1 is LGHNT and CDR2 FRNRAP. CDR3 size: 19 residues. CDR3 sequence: CASGLLNFVGQGRTGELFF. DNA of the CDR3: TGTGCTAGTGGTTTGTTAAACTTTGTGGGACAGGGTCGAACCGGGGAGCTGTTTTTT.

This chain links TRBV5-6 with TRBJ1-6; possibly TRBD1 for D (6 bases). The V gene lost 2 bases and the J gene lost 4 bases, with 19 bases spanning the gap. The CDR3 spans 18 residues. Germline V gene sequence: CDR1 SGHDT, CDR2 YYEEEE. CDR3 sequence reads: CASSFAGGEARYNSPLHF. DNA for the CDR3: TGTGCCAGCAGCTTTGCGGGGGGCGAGGCGCGGTATAATTCACCCCTCCACTTT. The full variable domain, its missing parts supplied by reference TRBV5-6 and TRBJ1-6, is DAGVTQSPTHLIKTRGQQVTLRCSPKSGHDTVSWYQQALGQGPQFIFQYYEEEERQRGNFPDRFSGHQFPNYSSELNVNALLLGDSALYLCASSFAGGEARYNSPLHFGNGTRLTVT.

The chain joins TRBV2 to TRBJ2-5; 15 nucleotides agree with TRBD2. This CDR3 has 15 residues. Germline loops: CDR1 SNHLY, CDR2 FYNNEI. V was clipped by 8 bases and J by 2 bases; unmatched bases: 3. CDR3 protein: CASGLAGGRQETQYF. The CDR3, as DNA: TGTGCCAGCGGACTAGCGGGGGGGCGTCAAGAGACCCAGTACTTC.

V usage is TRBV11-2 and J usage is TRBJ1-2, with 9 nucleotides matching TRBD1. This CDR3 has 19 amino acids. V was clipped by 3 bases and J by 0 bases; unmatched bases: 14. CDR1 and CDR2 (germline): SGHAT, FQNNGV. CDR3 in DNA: TGTGCCAGCAGCTTCCAAGGGACAGGGAGGGGAGTGACTAACTATGGCTACACCTTC. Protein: CASSFQGTGRGVTNYGYTF.

The CDR3 reads CASSDPTGGWYF. The CDR3 nucleotides are TGCGCCAGCAGTGATCCGACAGGTGGATGGTACTTC. The chain recombines TRBV10-1 with TRBJ2-7; tentative D call: TRBD1 (6 bases). Trimming pared 3 bases from V and 12 bases from J, leaving 15 bases between. CDR3 length equals 12 residues. Germline V gene sequence: CDR1 WNHNN, CDR2 SYGVQD (reference sequence).

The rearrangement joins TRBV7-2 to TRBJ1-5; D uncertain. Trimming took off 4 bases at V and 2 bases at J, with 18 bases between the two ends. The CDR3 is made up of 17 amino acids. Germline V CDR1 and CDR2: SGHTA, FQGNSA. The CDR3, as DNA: TGTGCCAGCAGCTCACGGTCCCTCGAAAGAGGCAATCAGCCCCAGCATTTT. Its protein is CASSSRSLERGNQPQHF.

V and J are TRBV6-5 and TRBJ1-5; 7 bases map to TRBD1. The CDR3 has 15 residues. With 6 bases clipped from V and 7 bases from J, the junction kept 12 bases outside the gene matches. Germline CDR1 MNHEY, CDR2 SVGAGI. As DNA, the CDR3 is TGTGCCAGCAGAGCCCCTACAGGGGTGGGGCAGCCCCAGCATTTT. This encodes CASRAPTGVGQPQHF.